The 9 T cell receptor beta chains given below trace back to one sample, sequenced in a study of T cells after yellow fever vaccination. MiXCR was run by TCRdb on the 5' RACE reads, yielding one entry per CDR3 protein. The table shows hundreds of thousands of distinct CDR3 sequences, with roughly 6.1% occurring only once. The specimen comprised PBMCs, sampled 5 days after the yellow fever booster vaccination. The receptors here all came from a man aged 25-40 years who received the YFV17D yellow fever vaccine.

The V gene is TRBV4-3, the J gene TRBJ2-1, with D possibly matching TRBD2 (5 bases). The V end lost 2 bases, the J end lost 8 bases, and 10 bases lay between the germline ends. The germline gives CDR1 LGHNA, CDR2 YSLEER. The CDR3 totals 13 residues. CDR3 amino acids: CASSQLLADEQFF. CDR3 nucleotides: TGCGCCAGCAGCCAACTCCTAGCCGATGAGCAGTTCTTC.

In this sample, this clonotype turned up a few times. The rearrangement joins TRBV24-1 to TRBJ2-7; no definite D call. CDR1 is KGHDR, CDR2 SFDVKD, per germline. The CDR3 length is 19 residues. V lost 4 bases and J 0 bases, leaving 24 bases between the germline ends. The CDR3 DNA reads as TGTGCCACCAGTGAAAAAGTTACTTCGGCCGTAGGCAACTCCTACGAGCAGTACTTC. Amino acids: CATSEKVTSAVGNSYEQYF.

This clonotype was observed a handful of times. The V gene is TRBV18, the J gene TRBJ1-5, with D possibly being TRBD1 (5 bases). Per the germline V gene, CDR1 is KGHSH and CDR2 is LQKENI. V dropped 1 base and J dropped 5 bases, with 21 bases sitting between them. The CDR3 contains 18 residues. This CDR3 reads CASSPLGHSSRRDQPQHF. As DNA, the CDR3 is TGTGCCAGCTCACCACTCGGACACTCGTCCAGGCGGGATCAGCCCCAGCATTTT.

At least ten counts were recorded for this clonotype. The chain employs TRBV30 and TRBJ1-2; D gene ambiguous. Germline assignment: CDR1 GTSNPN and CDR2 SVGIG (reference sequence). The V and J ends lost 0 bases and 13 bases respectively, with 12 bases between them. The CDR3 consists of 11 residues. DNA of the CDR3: TGTGCCTGGAGTGTACGGATGTATCCCACCTTC. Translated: CAWSVRMYPTF.

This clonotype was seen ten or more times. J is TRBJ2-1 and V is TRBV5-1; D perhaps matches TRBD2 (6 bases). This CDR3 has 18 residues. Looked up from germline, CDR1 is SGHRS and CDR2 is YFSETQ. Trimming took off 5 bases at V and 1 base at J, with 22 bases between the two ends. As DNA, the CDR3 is TGCGCCAGCAGTCCCCCGGGACTGCCATCGTCGTCCTACAATGAGCAGTTCTTC. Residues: CASSPPGLPSSSYNEQFF. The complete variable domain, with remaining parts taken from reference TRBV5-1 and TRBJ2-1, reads KAGVTQTPRYLIKTRGQQVTLSCSPISGHRSVSWYQQTPGQGLQFLFEYFSETQRNKGNFPGRFSGRQFSNSRSEMNVSTLELGDSALYLCASSPPGLPSSSYNEQFFGPGTRLTVL.

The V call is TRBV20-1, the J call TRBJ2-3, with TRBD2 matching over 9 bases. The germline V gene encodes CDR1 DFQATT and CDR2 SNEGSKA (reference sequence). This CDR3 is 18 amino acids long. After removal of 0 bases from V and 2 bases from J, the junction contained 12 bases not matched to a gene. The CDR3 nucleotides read TGCAGTGCTAGAGATGGGGGTAGCGGGAGCACCACCACAGATACGCAGTATTTT. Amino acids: CSARDGGSGSTTTDTQYF.

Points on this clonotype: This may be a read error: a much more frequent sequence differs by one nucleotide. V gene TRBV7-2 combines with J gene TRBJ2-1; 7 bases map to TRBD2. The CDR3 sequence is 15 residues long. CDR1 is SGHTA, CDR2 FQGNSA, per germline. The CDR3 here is CATSALASFHNEQFF. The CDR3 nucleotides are TGTGCCACCAGCGCACTAGCGAGTTTCCACAATGAGCAGTTCTTC.

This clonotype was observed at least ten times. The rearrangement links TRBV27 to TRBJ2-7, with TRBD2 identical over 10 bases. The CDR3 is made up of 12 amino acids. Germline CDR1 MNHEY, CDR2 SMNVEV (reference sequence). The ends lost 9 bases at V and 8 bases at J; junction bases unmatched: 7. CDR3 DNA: TGTGCCAGTCGAGCGGGAGGGCAAAAGCAGTACTTC. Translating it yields CASRAGGQKQYF.

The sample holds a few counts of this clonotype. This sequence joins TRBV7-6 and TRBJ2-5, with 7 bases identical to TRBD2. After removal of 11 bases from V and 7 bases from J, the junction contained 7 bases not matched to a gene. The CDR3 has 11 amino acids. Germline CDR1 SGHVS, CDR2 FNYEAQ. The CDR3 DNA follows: TGTGCCTCGGGAGGTGAGGGGACCCAGTACTTC. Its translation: CASGGEGTQYF.